Listed below are T cell receptor beta chains from one sample, sequenced in a study of CDR3 diversity in severe acne. TCRdb reprocessed the PCR reads via MiXCR and lists one record per CDR3 protein. The table has around 83,000 distinct CDR3 sequences, around 54% seen once. The specimen was blood. The receptors come from a male donor with severe acne vulgaris. Each CDR3 is given with its conserved first and last residue. The D gene is left open where the match is weak.

J | D | V | CDR3
TRBJ1-4 | NA | TRBV24-1 | CATSDNHQELFF
TRBJ2-5 | NA | TRBV29-1 | CSVEESVVRLETQYF
TRBJ1-2 | NA | TRBV10-3 | CAISEIGDVSPGYGYTF
TRBJ1-2 | NA | TRBV25-1 | CASSYTPNYGYTF
TRBJ2-5 | NA | TRBV2 | CASSEGTAGATQYF
TRBJ2-3 | TRBD2 | TRBV20-1 | CSASRLAGGRAGDTQYF
TRBJ2-7 | NA | TRBV9 | CASSVGLGARSYEQYF
TRBJ1-1 | NA | TRBV6-2/TRBV6-3 | CASSYSLGETEAFF
TRBJ2-5 | NA | TRBV29-1 | CSVATGETQYF
TRBJ2-1 | TRBD2 | TRBV11-1 | CASSLAEIYNEQFF
TRBJ2-6 | TRBD1 | TRBV2 | CASDRASGANVLTF
TRBJ2-5 | TRBD1 | TRBV7-2 | CASSCPRQGGETQYF
TRBJ2-7 | NA | TRBV13 | CASSLTHYEQYF
TRBJ1-1 | NA | TRBV5-5 | CASSSRLGVDTEAFF
TRBJ2-7 | NA | TRBV13 | CASSFASQHYEQYF
TRBJ2-1 | TRBD2 | TRBV4-1 | CASSQDLGLAGGGEQFF
TRBJ2-2 | NA | TRBV9 | CASSVGTSNTGELFF
TRBJ1-2 | NA | TRBV10-3 | CAISESKTSNYGYTF
TRBJ2-7 | NA | TRBV6-6 | CASSYEGSYEQYF
TRBJ1-4 | NA | TRBV25-1 | CASKDGEKLFF
TRBJ2-7 | NA | TRBV4-3 | CASSQDWSWEKDEQYF
TRBJ1-5 | NA | TRBV5-1 | CASSLSGRNNQPQHF
TRBJ2-1 | TRBD2 | TRBV7-9 | CASSLASGSWNEQFF
TRBJ2-5 | NA | TRBV29-1 | CSVEDPIDTPAETQYF
TRBJ2-5 | TRBD1 | TRBV11-2 | CANSPAGGKTQYF
TRBJ1-2 | TRBD1 | TRBV11-3 | CASSLETGKFYGYTF
TRBJ1-2 | NA | TRBV24-1 | CATSRGQYYGYTF
TRBJ2-7 | TRBD1 | TRBV20-1 | CSARSWDRGSYEQYF